The next 7 T cell receptor beta chains were all read from a single sample in a study of PD-1 blockade in mismatch repair-deficient tumors. The repertoire was sequenced with immunoSEQ multiplex PCR; TCRdb's copy has only in-frame clones and lacks some. The sample includes about 100,000 clones, 82% of them seen just once. The input for sequencing was peripheral blood, taken 30 to 36 weeks after starting pembrolizumab. These receptors originate from an adult with mismatch repair-deficient cancer.

The chain links TRBV7-8 to TRBJ1-2; D remains unclear. There are 16 residues in the CDR3. V was clipped by 5 bases and J by 2 bases, with 18 bases between them. CDR1 is SGHVS and CDR2 is FQNEAQ in the germline V gene. The CDR3 is CASSPDEARWNYGYTF. In DNA form, the CDR3 reads TGTGCCAGCAGCCCGGATGAGGCCCGCTGGAACTATGGCTACACCTTC.

The chain uses TRBV29-1 and TRBJ1-1; D remains unclear. Per the germline V gene, CDR1 is SQVTM and CDR2 is ANQGSEA. V was shortened by 7 bases and J by 7 bases, with 19 bases between the two germline ends. This CDR3 has 13 residues. The CDR3 DNA reads TGCAGCGCACAACCTCCCGGGTTTCTTGAAGCTTTCTTT. Translated, it gives CSAQPPGFLEAFF. Full variable domain (rest looked up from reference TRBV29-1 and TRBJ1-1): SAVISQKPSRDICQRGTSLTIQCQVDSQVTMMFWYRQQPGQSLTLIATANQGSEATYESGFVIDKFPISRPNLTFSTLTVSNMSPEDSSIYLCSAQPPGFLEAFFGQGTRLTVV.

The CDR3 is CATSRGPSGTRDTQYF. The CDR3, as DNA: TGTGCCACCAGCAGAGGCCCTAGCGGGACGAGGGATACGCAGTATTTT. The gene calls are TRBV15 and TRBJ2-3, with 9 bases identical to TRBD2. The CDR3 is made up of 16 amino acids. Per the germline V gene, CDR1 is LNHNV and CDR2 is YYDKDF (reference sequence). Trimming took 1 base from V and 6 from J; bases not matched to a gene: 8.

The J gene is TRBJ2-1, the V gene TRBV10-3, with D perhaps matching TRBD1 (6 bases). V dropped 6 bases and J dropped 5 bases, with 14 bases sitting between them. The germline CDR1 and CDR2 sequences are ENHRY and SYGVKD. The CDR3 runs to 14 residues. The CDR3 bases are TGTGCCATCAGCCTCGGGACACCTGACAATGAGCAGTTCTTC. Its protein is CAISLGTPDNEQFF.

This chain joins TRBV5-1 and TRBJ1-2; 8 nucleotides line up with TRBD1. V lost 4 bases and J lost 6; bases outside the gene matches: 11. This CDR3 is 15 amino acids long. Germline V gives CDR1 SGHRS, CDR2 YFSETQ. The CDR3 nucleotides read TGCGCCAGCAGCCCAAGAAGTATGACAGGGGATGGCTACACCTTC. It encodes CASSPRSMTGDGYTF.

This sequence joins TRBV11-3 and TRBJ1-2; 8 bases match TRBD1. J gave up 5 bases and V 5 bases, and 10 bases lay outside the gene matches. The CDR3 runs to 15 residues. Per germline, CDR1 SGHNT and CDR2 YENEEA. The CDR3 region has the DNA TGTGCCAGCAGCCCATGGCAGGGGGCGGATTATGGCTACACCTTC. Its translation: CASSPWQGADYGYTF.

This clone showed up just a few times. The chain couples TRBV30 to TRBJ1-2, with D tentatively TRBD1 (5 bases). This CDR3 region has 14 residues. CDR1 and CDR2 from the germline V gene are GTSNPN and SVGIG (reference sequence). The ends were cut back, 1 base at V and 8 bases at J, with 17 bases in the middle. The CDR3 protein is CAWSELAGIEGYTF. DNA for the CDR3: TGTGCCTGGAGTGAGTTGGCAGGGATAGAGGGCTACACCTTC.